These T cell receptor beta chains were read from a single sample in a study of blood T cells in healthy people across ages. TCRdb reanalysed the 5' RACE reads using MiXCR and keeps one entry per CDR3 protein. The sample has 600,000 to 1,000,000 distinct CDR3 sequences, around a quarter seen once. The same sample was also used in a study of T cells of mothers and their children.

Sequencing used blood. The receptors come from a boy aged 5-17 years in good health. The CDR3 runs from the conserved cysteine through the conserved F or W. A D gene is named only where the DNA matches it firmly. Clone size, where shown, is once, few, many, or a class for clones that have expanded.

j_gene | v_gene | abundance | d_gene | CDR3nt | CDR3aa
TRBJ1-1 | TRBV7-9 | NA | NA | TGTGCCAGCAGCTCCACCAGGTACACTGAAGCTTTCTTT | CASSSTRYTEAFF
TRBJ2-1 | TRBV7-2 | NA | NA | TGTGCCAGCAGCTTATATCTAGGCGTGGGGACAATGAGGGGCAATGAGCAGTTCTTC | CASSLYLGVGTMRGNEQFF
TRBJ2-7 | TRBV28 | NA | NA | TGTGCCAGCACTGATAGAATGGGGAGTTTGTACGAGCAGTACTTC | CASTDRMGSLYEQYF
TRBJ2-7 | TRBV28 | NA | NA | TGTGCCAGCAGCGGTTCTGGGACATTCAACGAGCAGTACTTC | CASSGSGTFNEQYF
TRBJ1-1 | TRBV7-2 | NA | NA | TGTGCCAGCAGCTGGAGTGGTGGGGGGCACACTGAAGCTTTCTTT | CASSWSGGGHTEAFF
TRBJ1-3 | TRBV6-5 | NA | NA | TGTGCCAGCACCTACTTAGGAGGTCTAGCCAGCTCTGGAAACACCATATATTTT | CASTYLGGLASSGNTIYF
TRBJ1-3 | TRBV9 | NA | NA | TGTGCCAGCAGCGTAGAGGAAAACACCATATATTTT | CASSVEENTIYF
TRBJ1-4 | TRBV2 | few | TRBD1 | TGTGCCAGCAGTGGGAGGACAGGGGATGAAAAACTGTTTTTT | CASSGRTGDEKLFF
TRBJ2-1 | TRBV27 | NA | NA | TGTGCCAGCAGTTTACTTGACGGATACAATGAGCAGTTCTTC | CASSLLDGYNEQFF
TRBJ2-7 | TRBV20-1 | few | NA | TGCAGTGCTACCAGTCCGCGGGGCCCAAGCTACGAGCAGTACTTC | CSATSPRGPSYEQYF
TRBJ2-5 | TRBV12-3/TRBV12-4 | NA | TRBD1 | TGTGCCAGCAGCAAAGACAGGGTCCAAGAGACCCAGTACTTC | CASSKDRVQETQYF
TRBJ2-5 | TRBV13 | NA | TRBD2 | TGTGCCAGCAGTGTGGGAGGGACTGCATCCCAAGAGACCCAGTACTTC | CASSVGGTASQETQYF
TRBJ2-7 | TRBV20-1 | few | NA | TGCAGTGCTAGAGGTACAGCGATCTACGAGCAGTACTTC | CSARGTAIYEQYF
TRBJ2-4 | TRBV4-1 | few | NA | TGCGCCAGCAGCCGGGGTGGGGTGACCAAAAACATTCAGTACTTC | CASSRGGVTKNIQYF
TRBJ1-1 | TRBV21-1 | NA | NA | TGTGCCAAAACAGGGGGCGACGGCACTGAAGCTTTCTTT | CAKTGGDGTEAFF
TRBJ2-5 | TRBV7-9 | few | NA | TGTGCCAGCGGCCTGACGACAGGACTTGAGACCCAGTACTTC | CASGLTTGLETQYF
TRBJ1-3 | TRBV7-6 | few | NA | TGTGCCAGCAGCTTATCAGGGACGGGAAACACCATATATTTT | CASSLSGTGNTIYF
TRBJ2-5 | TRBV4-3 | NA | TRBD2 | TGCGCCAGCAGCCAAGGGATCGACTCAGCGGGGAGCGGGGTACCGCAAGAGACCCAGTACTTC | CASSQGIDSAGSGVPQETQYF
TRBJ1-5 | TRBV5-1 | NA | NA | TGCGCCAGCAGCCCAAGGACGGAAGACGATCAGCCCCAGCATTTT | CASSPRTEDDQPQHF
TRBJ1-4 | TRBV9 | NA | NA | TGTGCCAGCAGCGCCGGGACCTTAGCTAATGAAAAACTGTTTTTT | CASSAGTLANEKLFF
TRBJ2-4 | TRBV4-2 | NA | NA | TGTGCCAGCAGCCAAAATGCCGGACTAGCCAAAAACATTCAGTACTTC | CASSQNAGLAKNIQYF
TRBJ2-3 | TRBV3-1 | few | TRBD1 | TGTGCCAGCAGCCGAGTGATGCAGGGGGCGCAAGATACGCAGTATTTT | CASSRVMQGAQDTQYF